Below are 14 T cell receptor beta chains sequenced from a single sample in a study of T-cell memory formation after mild COVID-19. TCRdb analysed the 5' RACE reads with MiXCR anew, one entry per CDR3 protein. Of more than 300,000 distinct CDR3 sequences detected, about 13% appear once; the ten largest clones hold roughly 21%. The specimen was PBMCs or a T cell subset sorted from them (not recorded which). The receptors here all came from a man between 18 and 35 years old who had mild COVID-19 (a few samples of this study predate the infection). Cell type and time point are not known.

This chain connects TRBV6-1 to TRBJ2-5; 7 bases map to TRBD2. This CDR3 is built from 13 residues. The germline CDR1 and CDR2 sequences are MNHNS and SASEGT. The V segment lost 6 bases and the J segment 2 bases; nucleotides outside the gene matches: 3. The CDR3 here is CASRAAGQETQYF. CDR3 DNA sequence: TGTGCCAGCAGGGCAGCGGGACAAGAGACCCAGTACTTC.

J is TRBJ1-2 and V is TRBV27; 7 nucleotides align to TRBD1. The CDR3 is 14 residues long. CDR1 MNHEY and CDR2 SMNVEV come from the germline V gene (reference sequence). V shed 6 bases and J 5 bases; nucleotides not matched to a gene: 9. The chain's CDR3 is CASRGPSTGYGYTF. The CDR3 nucleotides are TGTGCCAGCAGGGGTCCATCGACAGGGTATGGCTACACCTTC.

This rearrangement joins TRBV4-2 to TRBJ2-7, with D unclear. Trimming removed 0 bases at V and 6 bases at J, with 9 bases between. The CDR3 is made up of 13 amino acids. Germline V gene lookup returns CDR1 LGHNA and CDR2 YNFKEQ. CDR3 nucleotides: TGTGCCAGCAGCCAAGAGCCGGGTAGCGAGCAGTACTTC. Its translation: CASSQEPGSEQYF.

The V gene is TRBV7-9, the J gene TRBJ2-1, with a weak D call TRBD1 (5 bases). The CDR3 is 16 residues long. The germline V gene has CDR1 SEHNR and CDR2 FQNEAQ (reference sequence). The V end lost 7 bases, the J end lost 4 bases, and 20 bases lay between the germline ends. CDR3 sequence reads: CASTPKGQTLYNEQFF. The CDR3 nucleotides read TGTGCCAGCACCCCCAAGGGGCAGACCCTTTACAATGAGCAGTTCTTC. The full variable domain, completed using reference TRBV7-9 and TRBJ2-1, is DTGVSQNPRHKITKRGQNVTFRCDPISEHNRLYWYRQTLGQGPEFLTYFQNEAQLEKSRLLSDRFSAERPKGSFSTLEIQRTEQGDSAMYLCASTPKGQTLYNEQFFGPGTRLTVL.

The V and J genes are TRBV6-5 and TRBJ2-7; 8 bases align to TRBD1. Germline lookup yields CDR1 MNHEY and CDR2 SVGAGI. This CDR3 is built from 13 residues. Losses at the gene ends were 6 bases for V and 3 bases for J; bases not matched to a gene: 4. CDR3 residues: CASSHRGNYEQYF. The CDR3 nucleotides read TGTGCCAGCAGCCACAGGGGGAACTACGAGCAGTACTTC.

This clonotype was observed many times. No DNA is shown, since the ends of the CDR3 on it are uncertain; the CDR3 is the one TCRdb lists. V usage is TRBV7-8 and J usage is TRBJ2-1; TRBD1, the D gene given by the table, was not confirmed from the DNA. The germline gives CDR1 SGHVS, CDR2 FQNEAQ. The CDR3 adds up to 17 amino acids, both ends counted. Here the CDR3 reads CASSADREGNFGNEQFF.

This clonotype was seen a handful of times. V usage is TRBV3-1 and J usage is TRBJ2-3; 8 positions agree with TRBD2. After removal of 0 bases from V and 11 bases from J, the junction contained 4 bases not matched to a gene. From germline, CDR1 is LGHDT and CDR2 YNNKEL (reference sequence). This CDR3 spans 13 amino acids. The CDR3 bases are TGTGCCAGCAGCCAAGAGCCGGGAGGGGAGCAGTATTTT. Amino acid sequence: CASSQEPGGEQYF.

The chain recombines TRBV13 with TRBJ1-1; the D is unclear. The CDR3 sequence is 8 residues long. V gave up 7 bases and J gave up 10 bases, with 4 bases separating them. CDR1 and CDR2 (germline): PRHDT, FYEKMQ (reference sequence). CDR3 loop: CASNPAFF. The CDR3 DNA is TGTGCCAGCAACCCAGCTTTCTTT.

This clonotype was counted only a few times. The rearrangement joins TRBV12-3 or TRBV12-4 to TRBJ2-6; D is undetermined. The germline V and J ends were trimmed by 3 bases and 0 bases, with 15 bases remaining between them. The CDR3 covers 18 residues. The CDR3 DNA sequence: TGTGCCAGCAGTTTTGCCCCCCCCGTAGTCTCTGGGGCCAACGTCCTGACTTTC. This sequence encodes CASSFAPPVVSGANVLTF.

Written as DNA, the CDR3 is TGTGCCAGCAGTTACGAGTCCGGGACAGGGGGCGTTGGTAGAGGCTACACCTTC. It codes for CASSYESGTGGVGRGYTF. The chain recombines TRBV6-5 with TRBJ1-2, with 12 bases lining up with TRBD1. V gave up 2 bases and J gave up 8 bases; unmatched junction bases: 15. CDR1 is MNHEY, CDR2 SVGAGI, per germline. The CDR3 covers 18 residues.

This clonotype was seen a handful of times. V gene TRBV6-2 or TRBV6-3 combines with J gene TRBJ2-7; maybe TRBD2 (6 bases). V was shortened by 2 bases and J by 5 bases, with 13 bases between the two germline ends. The CDR3 loop spans 14 amino acids. Germline CDR1 is MNHEY and CDR2 is SVGEGT. The CDR3: CASSYGGWANEQYV. The CDR3 DNA is TGTGCCAGCAGTTACGGAGGGTGGGCGAACGAGCAGTACGTC.

This chain joins TRBV10-3 and TRBJ1-1; D unresolved. Trimming cost V 6 bases and J 0 bases, with 14 bases left between them. From germline, CDR1 is ENHRY and CDR2 SYGVKD. The CDR3 runs to 15 residues. This chain's CDR3 is CAISPHATLNTEAFF. The DNA of the CDR3 is TGTGCCATCAGCCCCCACGCCACCCTGAACACTGAAGCTTTCTTT.

The V gene is TRBV9, the J gene TRBJ2-2; D is unresolved. Trimming pared 1 base from V and 2 bases from J, leaving 9 bases between. Germline V gene data show CDR1 as SGDLS and CDR2 as YYNGEE. The CDR3 is 15 residues long. CDR3 coding DNA: TGTGCCAGCAGCGTACCCAGTGTAAACACCGGGGAGCTGTTTTTT. Protein: CASSVPSVNTGELFF.

This clonotype appeared a few times. The J gene is TRBJ1-2, the V gene TRBV6-4; D possibly corresponds to TRBD1 (5 bases). Trimming cost V 8 bases and J 2 bases, with 15 bases left between them. This CDR3 comprises 14 residues. Germline assignment: CDR1 MRHNA and CDR2 SNTAGT. The CDR3 nucleotides are TGTGCCAGCGATATATACAGGAAAAACTATGGCTACACCTTC. Protein product: CASDIYRKNYGYTF.